The rows below give T cell receptor beta chains drawn from one sample of a study of blood T cell repertoires in COVID-19. Clones were sequenced by immunoSEQ multiplex PCR, and TCRdb holds only the in-frame ones, with some missing. The sample yields under 300,000 clones, around 91% seen once. Sequencing was performed on PBMCs or T cells enriched from blood (not recorded which). These receptors all stem from a woman between 18 and 29 years old who had recovered from COVID-19. CDR3s include the opening cysteine and the closing phenylalanine or tryptophan. The D gene is left open where the match is weak. Clone size is shown for a subset of rows, as once, few, many or a class of expanded clone.

>TRBJ1-5|.|TRBV7-2|.
CASSLRAAPYQPQHF
TGTGCCAGCAGCCTCCGAGCAGCGCCCTATCAGCCCCAGCATTTT
>TRBJ2-7|once|TRBV28|TRBD1
CASRSQGQGLPYEQYF
TGTGCCAGCAGATCCCAGGGACAGGGGCTTCCCTACGAGCAGTACTTC
>TRBJ2-1|.|TRBV5-1|TRBD2
CASSLAGGLDEQFF
TGCGCCAGCAGCTTGGCGGGGGGGCTGGATGAGCAGTTCTTC
>TRBJ1-1|.|TRBV5-1|TRBD1
CASSLWTGEMNTEAFF
TGCGCCAGCAGCCTCTGGACAGGGGAGATGAACACTGAAGCTTTCTTT
>TRBJ1-1|.|TRBV6-5|TRBD1
CASSRDRGAPGEAFF
TGTGCCAGCAGCCGGGACAGGGGCGCGCCTGGTGAAGCTTTCTTT
>TRBJ1-5|.|TRBV20-1|.
CSANEGLSNQPQHF
TGCAGTGCTAATGAGGGACTTAGCAATCAGCCCCAGCATTTT
>TRBJ2-7|.|TRBV29-1|TRBD2
CSVEEVEPGGSYEQYF
TGCAGCGTTGAAGAGGTGGAGCCCGGGGGGTCCTACGAGCAGTACTTC
>TRBJ2-1|.|TRBV5-8|.
CASSLDPGKSGFF
TGTGCCAGCAGCTTGGATCCGGGGAAGTCCGGGTTCTTC
>TRBJ2-7|.|TRBV6-5|TRBD1
CASSQTRDSYEQYF
TGTGCCAGCAGTCAGACAAGGGACAGCTACGAGCAGTACTTC
>TRBJ1-3|few|TRBV10-3|.
CAISIPVSGNSGNTIYF
TGTGCCATCAGTATCCCCGTATCGGGGAACTCTGGAAACACCATATATTTT
>TRBJ2-2|.|TRBV13|.
CASSQTGGELFF
TGTGCCAGCAGCCAAACCGGCGGGGAGCTGTTTTTT
>TRBJ2-3|.|TRBV19|.
CASQKRASTLDTQYF
TGTGCCAGCCAAAAGAGGGCTAGCACGTTGGATACGCAGTATTTT
>TRBJ1-3|.|TRBV24-1|TRBD1
CATSELQGTHTIYF
TGTGCCACCAGCGAATTACAGGGGACGCACACCATATATTTT
>TRBJ1-1|.|TRBV27|TRBD1
CASSLLTGETEAFF
TGTGCCAGCAGTTTACTTACAGGGGAAACTGAAGCTTTCTTT
>TRBJ1-5|.|TRBV5-1|.
CASQDRDSCKPQHF
TGCGCCAGCCAAGATCGGGACTCGTGTAAGCCCCAGCATTTT
>TRBJ2-2|.|TRBV10-2|.
CASSVAGKAGELFF
TGCGCCAGCAGTGTGGCGGGCAAGGCCGGGGAGCTGTTTTTT
>TRBJ2-2|.|TRBV13|.
CASSLNNGELFF
TGTGCCAGCAGCTTAAATAACGGGGAGCTGTTTTTT
>TRBJ1-1|.|TRBV5-1|.
CASSTTGNTEAFF
TGCGCCAGCAGCACAACAGGGAACACTGAAGCTTTCTTT
>TRBJ1-5|.|TRBV6-5|.
CAGARGGNNQPQHF
TGTGCCGGCGCCCGGGGGGGGAACAATCAGCCCCAGCATTTT
>TRBJ2-3|.|TRBV7-8|TRBD2
CASSLDGGTKLWVVTQYF
TGTGCCAGCAGCTTAGATGGGGGGACTAAGCTTTGGGTTGTTACGCAGTATTTT
>TRBJ1-5|.|TRBV2|.
CASSVGGRQPQHF
TGTGCCAGCAGTGTAGGGGGACGTCAGCCCCAGCATTTT
>TRBJ1-1|few|TRBV6-5|.
CASRRGTEAFF
TGTGCCAGCAGACGGGGCACTGAAGCTTTCTTT
>TRBJ1-5|.|TRBV6-6|.
CASSYSLGRANQPQHF
TGTGCCAGCAGTTACTCTTTAGGCAGGGCGAATCAGCCCCAGCATTTT
>TRBJ1-5|once|TRBV10-3|.
CAISEAGNQPQHF
TGTGCCATCAGTGAAGCGGGAAATCAGCCCCAGCATTTT
>TRBJ2-2|.|TRBV28|TRBD2
CASSISGGTGELFF
TGTGCCAGCAGTATAAGCGGGGGCACCGGGGAGCTGTTTTTT
>TRBJ2-3|.|TRBV10-3|TRBD2
CAISGGGTRKTDTQYF
TGTGCCATCAGTGGGGGGGGGACTAGAAAGACAGATACGCAGTATTTT
>TRBJ2-7|.|TRBV7-9|.
CASSLGTPQGTYEQYF
TGTGCCAGCAGCTTAGGGACCCCCCAGGGGACCTACGAGCAGTACTTC
>TRBJ1-2|once|TRBV27|.
CASSEKWGRGGIGYGYTF
TGTGCCAGCAGTGAAAAGTGGGGCAGGGGTGGTATAGGGTATGGCTACACCTTC
>TRBJ1-2|once|TRBV27|TRBD1
CASSGQGRYGYTF
TGTGCCAGCAGTGGACAGGGTCGCTATGGCTACACCTTC
>TRBJ1-2|.|TRBV28|TRBD1
CASSIGTGALGYGYTF
TGTGCCAGCAGCATCGGGACAGGGGCTCTCGGCTATGGCTACACCTTC
>TRBJ2-7|.|TRBV6-1|.
CASSEARGGGPYEQYF
TGTGCCAGCAGTGAAGCCCGGGGTGGGGGCCCCTACGAGCAGTACTTC
>TRBJ1-2|.|TRBV5-4|TRBD1
CASRTTGHYGYTF
TGTGCCAGCAGGACGACAGGGCACTATGGCTACACCTTC
>TRBJ1-6|.|TRBV5-1|TRBD1
CASSPDRFHSPLHF
TGCGCCAGCAGCCCGGACAGGTTTCATTCACCCCTCCACTTT
>TRBJ1-2|.|TRBV7-9|.
CASSLLDSSGGYTF
TGTGCCAGCAGCTTATTGGATAGCTCGGGTGGCTACACCTTC
>TRBJ1-2|.|TRBV27|.
CASSLGQGTNYGYTF
TGTGCCAGCAGTTTGGGCCAGGGGACGAACTATGGCTACACCTTC
>TRBJ2-3|.|TRBV6-2/TRBV6-3|TRBD2
CASSHGTTVVF
TGTGCCAGCAGTCACGGGACTACTGTCGTCTTT
>TRBJ2-3|.|TRBV5-4|TRBD2
CASSPSGGRADTQYF
TGTGCCAGCAGCCCCTCGGGGGGGCGGGCAGATACGCAGTATTTT
>TRBJ1-2|.|TRBV9|TRBD1
CASSRFDEGQTNYGYTF
TGTGCCAGCAGCCGTTTTGACGAGGGACAGACTAACTATGGCTACACCTTC
>TRBJ2-3|.|TRBV28|TRBD1
CASSLDRGTDTQYF
TGTGCCAGCAGTTTGGACAGGGGCACAGATACGCAGTATTTT
>TRBJ2-5|.|TRBV18|TRBD2
CASSPPPGGLYETQYF
TGTGCCAGCTCACCACCCCCGGGGGGGTTATATGAGACCCAGTACTTC
>TRBJ1-6|.|TRBV9|.
CASSPSGNNSPLHF
TGTGCCAGCAGCCCGTCAGGAAATAATTCACCCCTCCACTTT
>TRBJ2-1|once|TRBV5-1|TRBD1
CASSTRQGVSYNEQFF
TGCGCCAGCAGCACCAGACAGGGGGTATCCTACAATGAGCAGTTCTTC
>TRBJ2-5|.|TRBV7-6|TRBD1
CASGTQGAQETQYF
TGTGCCAGCGGCACACAGGGGGCTCAAGAGACCCAGTACTTC
>TRBJ2-2|.|TRBV10-3|.
CAISESGGAGELFF
TGTGCCATCAGTGAGAGTGGGGGGGCTGGGGAGCTGTTTTTT
>TRBJ1-5|.|TRBV7-2|TRBD1
CASSFYPGGAGSNQPQHF
TGTGCCAGCAGCTTTTACCCAGGGGGCGCGGGTAGCAATCAGCCCCAGCATTTT
>TRBJ2-5|.|TRBV19|.
CASTGMAQETQYF
TGTGCCAGTACGGGAATGGCCCAAGAGACCCAGTACTTC
>TRBJ1-1|.|TRBV6-6|TRBD1
CASSQRGGQGPYTEAFF
TGTGCCAGCAGCCAAAGGGGCGGACAGGGACCCTACACTGAAGCTTTCTTT
>TRBJ2-7|once|TRBV7-6|TRBD1
CASSASPPGTGHEQYF
TGTGCCAGCAGCGCAAGCCCCCCCGGGACAGGCCACGAGCAGTACTTC
>TRBJ1-1|.|TRBV11-1|.
CASSSDSRTEAFF
TGTGCCAGCAGCTCCGACTCGAGGACTGAAGCTTTCTTT
>TRBJ1-1|few|TRBV7-2|.
CASSLVYEAFF
TGTGCCAGCAGCTTAGTTTATGAAGCTTTCTTT
>TRBJ2-1|.|TRBV29-1|TRBD2
CSAVRGLAGTEQFF
TGCAGCGCCGTCCGGGGACTAGCGGGGACAGAGCAGTTCTTC
>TRBJ1-1|few|TRBV11-3|TRBD1
CASSYSGTGGTEAFF
TGTGCCAGCAGTTATTCCGGGACAGGGGGCACTGAAGCTTTCTTT
>TRBJ2-7|.|TRBV2|TRBD2
CASKTSGGANSYEQYF
TGTGCCAGCAAGACTAGCGGGGGGGCCAACTCCTACGAGCAGTACTTC
>TRBJ1-1|.|TRBV19|.
CASKRTGYPEAFF
TGTGCCAGTAAAAGAACAGGGTACCCTGAAGCTTTCTTT
>TRBJ2-7|.|TRBV11-3|TRBD1
CASSPRDSSYEQYF
TGTGCCAGCAGCCCCCGGGACAGCTCCTACGAGCAGTACTTC
>TRBJ2-1|.|TRBV27|.
CASSSARTGGPNEQFF
TGTGCCAGCAGTTCCGCACGAACGGGGGGCCCCAATGAGCAGTTCTTC
>TRBJ2-1|.|TRBV6-5|.
CASSYGDRNEQFF
TGTGCCAGCAGTTACGGAGACAGAAATGAGCAGTTCTTC
>TRBJ2-1|once|TRBV10-2|.
CASSVWQGGNEQFF
TGCGCCAGCAGTGTATGGCAGGGTGGCAATGAGCAGTTCTTC